The 6 T cell receptor beta chains given below trace back to one sample, sequenced in a study of T cell changes during pregnancy in multiple sclerosis. TCRdb's table, derived via immunoSEQ multiplex PCR, lists solely in-frame clones and lacks some. The data show some 75,000 clones, 90% to 95% seen once. Sequencing used peripheral blood, obtained in the second trimester of pregnancy. The receptors shown here come from a female donor with multiple sclerosis, enrolled in a pregnancy study.

In DNA form, the CDR3 reads TGTGCCAGCAGGGTTGGACTAGCGGGAGTGTGGGGGCAGTTCTTC. It specifies CASRVGLAGVWGQFF. The chain combines TRBV2 with TRBJ2-1, with 13 bases lining up with TRBD2. CDR1 and CDR2 from the germline V gene are SNHLY and FYNNEI. Unmatched junction bases numbered 11, after V lost 6 bases and J lost 12 bases. This CDR3 spans 15 amino acids. Complete variable domain (other parts from reference TRBV2 and TRBJ2-1): EPEVTQTPSHQVTQMGQEVILRCVPISNHLYFYWYRQILGQKVEFLVSFYNNEISEKSEIFDDQFSVERPDGSNFTLKIRSTKLEDSAMYFCASRVGLAGVWGQFFGPGTRLTVL.

V is TRBV5-1 and J is TRBJ2-7, with D maybe TRBD2 (6 bases). Per the germline V gene, CDR1 is SGHRS and CDR2 is YFSETQ. The V gene lost 2 bases and the J gene lost 7 bases, with 10 bases spanning the gap. The CDR3 is 12 amino acids. CDR3 loop: CASSFRESEQYF. In nucleotides, the CDR3 is TGCGCCAGCAGCTTCCGGGAGAGTGAGCAGTACTTC.

Points on this clone: Other DNA sequences from this sample encode an identical CDR3 as well. The rearrangement links TRBV19 to TRBJ2-7; TRBD1 matches at 7 bases. CDR1 and CDR2 (germline): LNHDA, SQIVND (reference sequence). Trimming took 3 bases from V and 2 from J; bases not matched to a gene: 4. The CDR3 has 14 residues. This CDR3 is CASSIRDSPYEQYF. In DNA form, the CDR3 reads TGTGCCAGTAGTATCCGGGACAGTCCCTACGAGCAGTACTTC. The full variable domain, with the rest looked up from reference TRBV19 and TRBJ2-7, is DGGITQSPKYLFRKEGQNVTLSCEQNLNHDAMYWYRQDPGQGLRLIYYSQIVNDFQKGDIAEGYSVSREKKESFPLTVTSAQKNPTAFYLCASSIRDSPYEQYFGPGTRLTVT.

J is TRBJ2-7 and V is TRBV27; maybe TRBD2 (6 bases). V lost 4 bases and J 4 bases, leaving 14 bases between the germline ends. The germline V gene encodes CDR1 MNHEY and CDR2 SMNVEV (reference sequence). The CDR3 runs 14 residues. The CDR3 sequence is CASSSPGLNYEQYF. The CDR3 nucleotides read TGTGCCAGCAGTTCCCCGGGACTCAATTACGAGCAGTACTTC.

The chain uses TRBV28 and TRBJ2-4, with 8 positions matching TRBD1. CDR3 length equals 17 residues. V lost 5 bases and J lost 5; bases outside the gene matches: 14. Germline CDR1 MDHEN, CDR2 SYDVKM. The CDR3 region is CASSLRQGIRRENIQYF. The CDR3 DNA is TGTGCCAGCAGTCTGAGACAGGGGATAAGGAGGGAAAACATTCAGTACTTC. Full variable domain (missing parts from reference TRBV28 and TRBJ2-4): DVKVTQSSRYLVKRTGEKVFLECVQDMDHENMFWYRQDPGLGLRLIYFSYDVKMKEKGDIPEGYSVSREKKERFSLILESASTNQTSMYLCASSLRQGIRRENIQYFGAGTRLSVL.

The chain links TRBV29-1 to TRBJ2-3; 9 nucleotides match TRBD2. CDR1 and CDR2 (germline): SQVTM, ANQGSEA. The CDR3 loop spans 16 amino acids. V trimming: 0 bases; J trimming: 2 bases; junction bases outside the gene matches: 6. The CDR3 region has the DNA TGCAGCGTTGAAGACTTTAGCGGGAGTTCCACAGATACGCAGTATTTT. It is translated as CSVEDFSGSSTDTQYF.